The clone carrying this T cell receptor (beta chain) was counted ten times or more. Its antigen is not identified. This CDR3 contains 13 residues. J was trimmed by 2 bases and V by 5 bases; bases with no gene match: 5. Germline loops: CDR1 DFQATT, CDR2 SNEGSKA (reference sequence). TCRdb re-called the 5' RACE reads through MiXCR, storing one row per CDR3 protein. The data contain roughly 260,000 distinct CDR3 sequences, 15% to 20% of them singletons. This sample is part of a study of T-cell memory formation after mild COVID-19. About the study: The study found TCR clusters largely donor specific.

Study-wide findings and caveats: A second wave expanding day 15 to 37 was CD4+-biased; contracting clones were balanced. CD4+ clones that contracted lay mainly in CM and EM; CD8+ ones lay in EMRA.

This receptor was identified in a man aged 18 to 35 who had mild COVID-19 (a few samples of this study predate the infection). Cell type and time point are not known. The V and J genes are TRBV20-1 and TRBJ2-7, with 8 positions matching TRBD2. The sample consisted of PBMCs or a T cell subset sorted from them (not recorded which). The CDR3 sequence: CSAGAGGPYEQYV. The DNA for the CDR3 is TGCAGTGCTGGGGCGGGAGGTCCCTACGAGCAGTACGTC.